This T cell receptor beta chain was sequenced in a study of CD8+CD57+ T cells in acquired aplastic anemia. Findings and limits, study-wide: Patients showed no significant difference from controls in CD8+ Simpson's diversity.

Patients picked for sequencing had shown CD8+CD57+ cell expansion detected by flow cytometry. CDR3 length: 14 residues. The V and J ends lost 6 bases and 3 bases, in that order; junction bases with no gene match: 7. From germline, CDR1 is SNHLY and CDR2 FYNNEI. The template used for profiling TCR beta VDJ and CDR3 was genomic DNA. From the reads, TCRdb called clonotypes with MiXCR, one entry per CDR3 protein. There are 150,000 to 180,000 distinct CDR3 sequences in the sample; 40% to 65% occur only once, and 10% to 15% lies in the top ten. This clonotype was picked up a small number of times. The antigen remains undetermined.

The J gene is TRBJ1-2, the V gene TRBV2; TRBD1 matches 7 bases. Material: sorted CD4+, CD8+, or CD8+CD57+ T cells (not recorded which) from PBMCs. The sequence was obtained from a human donor with aplastic anemia. CDR3 loop: CASRISGGYYGYTF. CDR3 DNA sequence: TGTGCCAGCAGGATATCAGGGGGGTACTATGGCTACACCTTC.